The 29 T cell receptor beta chains presented below share a single source sample, sequenced in a study of regulatory T cells in long-lasting Graves disease. Time point in this sample: newly diagnosed GD, antithyroid drugs for less than 3 months. Scientists built the TCR library using RNA that was extracted from PBMCs. In building TCR beta libraries, iRepertoire HTBI primers were used together with Arm-PCR of CDR3 regions. TCRdb analysed the multiplex PCR reads with MiXCR anew, one entry per CDR3 protein. The table includes about 380,000 distinct CDR3 sequences, around 16% detected once. The sample here was peripheral blood mononuclear cells (PBMCs), taken at new diagnosis, from a patient treated with antithyroid drugs. All receptors derive from a female donor with Graves disease.

This clonotype was observed many times. J is TRBJ1-2 and V is TRBV6-2 or TRBV6-3, with a possible D match to TRBD1 (6 bases). This CDR3 has 14 amino acids. Trimming shortened V by 2 bases and J by 0 bases, and 7 bases separated the two germline ends. Germline loops: CDR1 MNHEY, CDR2 SVGEGT. The CDR3 DNA reads TGTGCCAGCAGTTACCGGGACACTAACTATGGCTACACCTTC. Residues: CASSYRDTNYGYTF.

The chain carries TRBV28 and TRBJ2-1; D is perhaps TRBD2 (6 bases). V was cut by 2 bases and J by 8 bases, with 13 bases left in between. Germline V lookup: CDR1 MDHEN, CDR2 SYDVKM. This CDR3 has 14 amino acids. CDR3 region: CASSLGRDLYEQFF. The CDR3 DNA is TGTGCCAGCAGTTTAGGAAGGGACTTGTATGAGCAGTTCTTC. Based on the CDR3 plus reference TRBV28 and TRBJ2-1, the full variable domain is DVKVTQSSRYLVKRTGEKVFLECVQDMDHENMFWYRQDPGLGLRLIYFSYDVKMKEKGDIPEGYSVSREKKERFSLILESASTNQTSMYLCASSLGRDLYEQFFGPGTRLTVL.

About this clonotype: A single base separates this from a much larger clone, so it may be a read error. The chain recombines TRBV11-2 with TRBJ2-7; perhaps TRBD2 as D (5 bases). Germline CDR1 SGHAT, CDR2 FQNNGV. The CDR3 consists of 15 residues. The CDR3 sequence is CARSLEAGPISEQYF. CDR3 sequence (DNA): TGTGCCAGGAGCTTAGAGGCGGGTCCCATTTCCGAGCAGTACTTC.

This clonotype was picked up many times. The rearrangement uses TRBV12-3 or TRBV12-4 and TRBJ2-5, with D perhaps matching TRBD2 (8 bases). The CDR3 runs 17 residues. Trimming stripped 2 bases from V and 0 bases from J, with 16 bases between. CDR3 loop: CASSLQGEREYQETQYF. CDR3 sequence (DNA): TGTGCCAGCAGTTTACAGGGGGAGCGGGAGTACCAAGAGACCCAGTACTTC.

This clonotype was seen ten or more times. This chain links TRBV28 with TRBJ1-6, with no clear D. This CDR3 comprises 14 residues. Germline CDR1 reads MDHEN; CDR2 reads SYDVKM. V was cut by 9 bases and J by 0 bases, with 9 bases left in between. The CDR3 DNA sequence: TGTGCCAGTGAGACAAGCTCCTATAATTCACCCCTCCACTTT. The encoded protein is CASETSSYNSPLHF.

V and J are TRBV19 and TRBJ2-1; 9 bases fit TRBD1. This CDR3 spans 13 amino acids. V trimming: 7 bases; J trimming: 8 bases; junction bases outside the gene matches: 6. Germline CDR1 is LNHDA and CDR2 is SQIVND (reference sequence). In nucleotides, the CDR3 is TGTGCCAGTAACCACAGGGGGCGAGATGAGCAGTTCTTC. Residues: CASNHRGRDEQFF.

This clonotype was counted at least ten times. CDR3 sequence: CASIGTQVFEAFF. The DNA for the CDR3 is TGTGCCAGCATTGGGACCCAGGTGTTCGAAGCTTTCTTT. The genes are TRBV12-3 or TRBV12-4 and TRBJ1-1; TRBD1 might be the D (5 bases). The CDR3 runs 13 residues. V shed 7 bases and J shed 8 bases, with 17 bases lying between them.

This clonotype was detected many times. V and J are TRBV10-3 and TRBJ2-3; 8 nucleotides match TRBD2. CDR3 length: 16 amino acids. V lost 3 bases, J lost 0 bases, and 5 bases stayed unmatched. CDR1 and CDR2 from the germline V gene are ENHRY and SYGVKD. This CDR3 is CAISDTGGASTDTQYF. The DNA of the CDR3 is TGTGCCATCAGTGATACCGGGGGGGCAAGCACAGATACGCAGTATTTT.

This clonotype was detected ten times or more. The rearrangement joins TRBV20-1 to TRBJ2-3, with 7 bases that match TRBD2. Germline V gene data show CDR1 as DFQATT and CDR2 as SNEGSKA (reference sequence). The junction had 9 bases not matched to a gene; V was cut back by 2 bases and J by 7 bases. This CDR3 comprises 14 residues. CDR3 amino acids: CSARLAGVLNTQYF. DNA of the CDR3: TGCAGTGCTAGACTGGCGGGGGTTCTGAATACGCAGTATTTT.

This clonotype was observed a few times. The gene calls are TRBV7-2 and TRBJ2-7; 8 nucleotides align to TRBD2. The CDR3 totals 18 residues. In germline, CDR1 is SGHTA, CDR2 FQGNSA. J was trimmed by 0 bases and V by 1 base; bases with no gene match: 11. CDR3 residues: CASSLVASGRTSSYEQYF. The CDR3 region has the DNA TGTGCCAGCAGCTTAGTGGCTAGCGGGCGGACCAGCTCCTACGAGCAGTACTTC.

A word on this clonotype: This may be a read error: a much more frequent sequence differs by one nucleotide. The chain recombines TRBV7-9 with TRBJ1-6, with D perhaps matching TRBD1 (6 bases). CDR1 SEHNR and CDR2 FQNEAQ come from the germline V gene (reference sequence). The CDR3 loop spans 14 amino acids. The CDR3 DNA reads TGTGTCAGCAGCCCAACAGGGAACGGTCCACCCCTCCACTTT. It yields the protein CVSSPTGNGPPLHF.

This clonotype was found many times. This chain uses TRBV7-6 with TRBJ2-3; D is tentatively TRBD1 or TRBD2 (5 bases each). Germline CDR1 reads SGHVS; CDR2 reads FNYEAQ. V lost 2 bases and J lost 1, with 13 bases in between. CDR3 length: 16 residues. The CDR3 sequence: CASSLRAGGGTDTQYF. The CDR3, as DNA: TGTGCCAGCAGCTTAAGGGCTGGGGGTGGCACAGATACGCAGTATTTT.

At least ten counts were recorded for this clonotype. DNA of the CDR3: TGTGCCAGCAGCACTACCTACAATGAGCAGTTCTTC. Its translation is CASSTTYNEQFF. The chain couples TRBV13 to TRBJ2-1; D is unresolved. The ends were cut back, 5 bases at V and 2 bases at J, with 4 bases in the middle. Germline CDR1 is PRHDT and CDR2 is FYEKMQ (reference sequence). The CDR3 has 12 amino acids.

The chain links TRBV10-2 to TRBJ2-2; D is perhaps TRBD2 (7 bases). This CDR3 contains 18 residues. The ends were cut back, 0 bases at V and 5 bases at J, with 19 bases in the middle. Germline loops: CDR1 WSHSY, CDR2 SAAADI. The CDR3 sequence: CASSESFGGQAGTGELFF. As DNA, the CDR3 is TGCGCCAGCAGTGAGTCCTTCGGGGGGCAGGCGGGTACCGGGGAGCTGTTTTTT.

This clonotype was observed at least ten times. The chain links TRBV28 to TRBJ1-4; D gene ambiguous. Trimming removed 4 bases from V and 10 bases from J, with 10 bases in between. The germline V gene has CDR1 MDHEN and CDR2 SYDVKM. This CDR3 region has 12 residues. CDR3 region: CASSSSPLKLFF. As DNA, the CDR3 is TGTGCCAGCAGTTCATCACCGCTAAAACTGTTTTTT.

This clonotype was seen ten or more times. The rearrangement uses TRBV10-3 and TRBJ1-5; D not resolved. The CDR3 has 16 amino acids. Germline V gives CDR1 ENHRY, CDR2 SYGVKD. Deletions cut 3 bases from V and 0 bases from J, with 12 bases between. The CDR3 nucleotides read TGTGCCATCAGTGACTGGACGGTGGATAGCAATCAGCCCCAGCATTTT. Its translation is CAISDWTVDSNQPQHF.

This clonotype was recorded at least ten times. V is TRBV28 and J is TRBJ1-2; D possibly corresponds to TRBD1 (5 bases). Per the germline V gene, CDR1 is MDHEN and CDR2 is SYDVKM. The V and J ends lost 8 bases and 5 bases respectively, with 12 bases between them. This CDR3 region has 12 residues. Here the CDR3 reads CASVGGIYGYTF. The CDR3 DNA reads as TGTGCCAGCGTTGGGGGAATTTATGGCTACACCTTC.

This clonotype was observed many times. J is TRBJ2-2 and V is TRBV3-1, with a possible D match to TRBD2 (6 bases). Germline CDR1 and CDR2: LGHDT and YNNKEL (reference sequence). The CDR3 has 13 residues. V was shortened by 4 bases and J by 5 bases, with 8 bases between the two germline ends. CDR3 nucleotides: TGTGCCAGCAGCCGGGGGGAAACCGGGGAGCTGTTTTTT. Its translation is CASSRGETGELFF.

Only a few counts were recorded for this clonotype. The V gene is TRBV5-1, the J gene TRBJ2-5, with D maybe TRBD1 (5 bases). The V and J ends lost 4 bases and 5 bases respectively, with 21 bases between them. CDR1 is SGHRS and CDR2 is YFSETQ in the germline V gene. This CDR3 is built from 16 residues. CDR3 DNA sequence: TGCGCCAGCAGCCATCAAGGGGCGTCCATCGGGGAGACCCAGTACTTC. It translates to CASSHQGASIGETQYF.

This clonotype was observed a single time. The CDR3 reads CASSLLAGVNTGELFF. Here the CDR3 DNA reads TGTGCCAGCAGCCTACTAGCGGGAGTTAACACCGGGGAGCTGTTTTTT. The V and J genes are TRBV3-1 and TRBJ2-2; 11 bases agree with TRBD2. CDR1 is LGHDT and CDR2 is YNNKEL in the germline V gene (reference sequence). The CDR3 has 16 amino acids. V lost 4 bases, J lost 2 bases, and 3 bases stayed unmatched.

Many counts were recorded for this clonotype. The chain couples TRBV19 to TRBJ2-5; D is ambiguous. Germline CDR1 and CDR2: LNHDA and SQIVND (reference sequence). The CDR3 consists of 13 residues. The V end was cut by 9 bases, the J end by 0 bases, with 11 bases between. The CDR3 DNA is TGTGCCAGCGGTCATGAGAACCAAGAGACCCAGTACTTC. Protein: CASGHENQETQYF.

This clonotype was picked up a small number of times. The rearrangement uses TRBV7-2 and TRBJ1-5; tentatively, D is TRBD1 (6 bases). Per the germline V gene, CDR1 is SGHTA and CDR2 is FQGNSA. The CDR3 extends over 14 amino acids. V dropped 4 bases and J dropped 6 bases, with 13 bases sitting between them. CDR3 residues: CASSSRGAGQPQHF. The CDR3 coding sequence is TGTGCCAGCAGCTCGCGGGGGGCGGGTCAGCCCCAGCATTTT.

To note about this clonotype: The junction does not match germline at one end; this may be a read error. V is TRBV7-6 and J is TRBJ2-1, with D maybe TRBD2 (6 bases). The CDR3 spans 13 residues. Germline V gives CDR1 SGHVS, CDR2 FNYEAQ. The CDR3 DNA follows: TGTGCCAGCAGCCCGACGGGCGGGACCGAATGGGCCTTC. Amino acid sequence: CASSPTGGTEWAF. Filled out from reference TRBV7-6 and TRBJ2-1, the complete variable domain reads GAGVSQSPRYKVTKRGQDVALRCDPISGHVSLYWYRQALGQGPEFLTYFNYEAQQDKSGLPNDRFSAERPEGSISTLTIQRTEQRDSAMYRCASSPTGGTEWAFGPGTRLTVL.

This clonotype appeared many times. The chain carries TRBV20-1 and TRBJ1-1, with a tentative D call TRBD1 (5 bases). The CDR3 has 15 amino acids. Per germline, CDR1 DFQATT and CDR2 SNEGSKA (reference sequence). Deletions cut 0 bases from V and 2 bases from J, with 13 bases between. CDR3 in DNA: TGCAGTGCTAGAGATGTACAGGTTCTCAACACTGAAGCTTTCTTT. Encoded protein: CSARDVQVLNTEAFF.

This clonotype was observed at least ten times. The rearrangement uses TRBV7-9 and TRBJ2-6; D unresolved. V was pared by 5 bases and J by 2 bases, with 13 bases between. Germline V gives CDR1 SEHNR, CDR2 FQNEAQ (reference sequence). The CDR3 is 16 amino acids. In nucleotides, the CDR3 is TGTGCCAGCAGCCACCGGAATTCGGCTGGGGCCAACGTCCTGACTTTC. Protein product: CASSHRNSAGANVLTF.

The rearrangement uses TRBV19 and TRBJ2-7, with D possibly matching TRBD2 (6 bases). There are 16 residues in the CDR3. V was pared by 3 bases and J by 11 bases, with 26 bases between. Germline loops: CDR1 LNHDA, CDR2 SQIVND (reference sequence). CDR3 loop: CASSIRLGEVELVEYF. Written as DNA, the CDR3 is TGTGCCAGTAGTATCCGCCTGGGGGAGGTGGAGTTGGTTGAGTACTTC.

In its sample, this clonotype was seen many times. The chain employs TRBV24-1 and TRBJ1-1; 7 bases are a match to TRBD1. Trimming removed 3 bases from V and 3 bases from J; junction bases left unmatched: 6. The CDR3 loop spans 15 amino acids. Per germline, CDR1 KGHDR and CDR2 SFDVKD. The CDR3 sequence is CATSDDRAEDTEAFF. The DNA of the CDR3 is TGTGCCACCAGTGATGACAGGGCGGAAGACACTGAAGCTTTCTTT.

In its sample, this clonotype was seen many times. The chain joins TRBV2 to TRBJ2-5, with 15 bases identical to TRBD2. The CDR3 spans 16 residues. With V trimmed by 4 bases and J by 5 bases, 5 bases remained unmatched. CDR1 and CDR2 (germline): SNHLY, FYNNEI. CDR3 DNA sequence: TGTGCCAGCAGTGTACGAGGACTAGCGGGAGGGGAGACCCAGTACTTC. Its translation: CASSVRGLAGGETQYF.

This chain joins TRBV12-3 or TRBV12-4 and TRBJ1-2; the D gene is possibly TRBD1 (6 bases). V dropped 7 bases and J dropped 7 bases, with 16 bases sitting between them. The CDR3 sequence is 13 residues long. The CDR3 DNA sequence: TGTGCCAGCACCTGGGGCAGGGGTTCTGGCTACACCTTC. Protein product: CASTWGRGSGYTF.